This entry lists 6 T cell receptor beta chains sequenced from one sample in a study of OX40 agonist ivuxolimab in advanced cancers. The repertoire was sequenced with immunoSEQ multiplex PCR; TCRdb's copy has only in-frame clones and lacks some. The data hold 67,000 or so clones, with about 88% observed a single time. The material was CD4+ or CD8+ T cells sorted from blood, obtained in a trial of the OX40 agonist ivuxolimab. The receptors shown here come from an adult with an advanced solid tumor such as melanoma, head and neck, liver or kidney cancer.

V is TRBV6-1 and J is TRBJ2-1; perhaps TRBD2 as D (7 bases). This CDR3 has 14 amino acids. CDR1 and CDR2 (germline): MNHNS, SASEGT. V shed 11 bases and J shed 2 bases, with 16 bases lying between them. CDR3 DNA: TGTGCCTCCCTTGAAGGGGGGGCCTACAATGAGCAGTTCTTC. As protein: CASLEGGAYNEQFF.

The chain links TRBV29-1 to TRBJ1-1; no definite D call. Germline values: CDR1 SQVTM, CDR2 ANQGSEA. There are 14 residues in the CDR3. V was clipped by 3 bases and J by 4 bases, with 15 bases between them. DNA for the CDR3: TGCAGCGTTGAGAAAAATGGGTTCGGCACTGAAGCTTTCTTT. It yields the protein CSVEKNGFGTEAFF. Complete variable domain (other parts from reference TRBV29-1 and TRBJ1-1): SAVISQKPSRDICQRGTSLTIQCQVDSQVTMMFWYRQQPGQSLTLIATANQGSEATYESGFVIDKFPISRPNLTFSTLTVSNMSPEDSSIYLCSVEKNGFGTEAFFGQGTRLTVV.

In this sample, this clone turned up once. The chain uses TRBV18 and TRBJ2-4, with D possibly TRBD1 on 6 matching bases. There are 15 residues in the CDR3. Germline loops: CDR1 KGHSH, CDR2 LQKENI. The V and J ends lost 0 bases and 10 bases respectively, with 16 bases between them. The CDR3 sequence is CASSPPAGARGIQYF. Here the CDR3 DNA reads TGTGCCAGCTCACCACCGGCAGGGGCGAGGGGGATTCAGTACTTC.

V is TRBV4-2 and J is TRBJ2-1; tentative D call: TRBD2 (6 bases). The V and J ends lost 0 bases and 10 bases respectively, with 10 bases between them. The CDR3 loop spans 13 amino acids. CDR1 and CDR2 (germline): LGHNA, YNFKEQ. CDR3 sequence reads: CASSQDLATEQFF. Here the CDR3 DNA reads TGTGCCAGCAGCCAAGATCTAGCGACAGAGCAGTTCTTC.

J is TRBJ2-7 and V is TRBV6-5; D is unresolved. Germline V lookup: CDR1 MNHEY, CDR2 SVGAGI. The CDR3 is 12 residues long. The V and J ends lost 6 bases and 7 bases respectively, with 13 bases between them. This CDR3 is CASSPRPGEQYF. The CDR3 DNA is TGTGCCAGCAGCCCTCGACCGGGTGAGCAGTACTTC.

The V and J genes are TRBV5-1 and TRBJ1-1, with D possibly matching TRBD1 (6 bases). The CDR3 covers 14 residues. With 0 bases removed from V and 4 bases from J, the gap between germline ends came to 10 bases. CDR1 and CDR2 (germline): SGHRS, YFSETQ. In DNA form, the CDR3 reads TGCGCCAGCAGCTTGGTCAGGGGAATCACTGAAGCTTTCTTT. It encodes CASSLVRGITEAFF.